The next 15 T cell receptor beta chains were all read from a single sample in a study of blood T cell repertoires in COVID-19. TCRdb keeps only in-frame clones here, not all; method: immunoSEQ multiplex PCR. Here the sample spans about 380,000 clones, 70% to 90% being singletons. The sequenced sample was PBMCs or T cells enriched from blood (not recorded which). These receptors were taken from a man aged 25-40 years who had recovered from COVID-19.

The chain recombines TRBV2 with TRBJ1-2, with a tentative D call TRBD1 (5 bases). V was shortened by 9 bases and J by 4 bases, with 12 bases between the two germline ends. The CDR3 is made up of 12 amino acids. Germline lookup yields CDR1 SNHLY and CDR2 FYNNEI. The CDR3 DNA reads as TGTGCCAGTCTAGGCGGGGCCTATGGCTACACCTTC. This encodes CASLGGAYGYTF.

The CDR3 region has the DNA TGCGCCAGCAGCGCCCGAACCAGGGGCGACTATGGCTACACCTTC. Translation gives CASSARTRGDYGYTF. This sequence joins TRBV4-1 and TRBJ1-2; D is possibly TRBD1 (6 bases). The CDR3 is made up of 15 amino acids. Germline-derived CDR1 and CDR2 are MGHRA and YSYEKL. Trimming pared 5 bases from V and 3 bases from J, leaving 16 bases between.

The V call is TRBV5-1, the J call TRBJ1-1; D not resolved. Germline V gene data show CDR1 as SGHRS and CDR2 as YFSETQ. V was shortened by 0 bases and J by 7 bases, with 28 bases between the two germline ends. The length of the CDR3 is 19 residues. This CDR3 is CASSLARSSEGSASDEAFF. The CDR3 DNA reads as TGCGCCAGCAGCTTGGCCCGTTCGAGTGAGGGATCCGCCTCAGATGAAGCTTTCTTT. Full variable domain (rest looked up from reference TRBV5-1 and TRBJ1-1): KAGVTQTPRYLIKTRGQQVTLSCSPISGHRSVSWYQQTPGQGLQFLFEYFSETQRNKGNFPGRFSGRQFSNSRSEMNVSTLELGDSALYLCASSLARSSEGSASDEAFFGQGTRLTVV.

The sample holds one count of this clone. The chain recombines TRBV5-1 with TRBJ2-5; 7 nucleotides align to TRBD1. Trimming removed 1 base from V and 5 bases from J; junction bases left unmatched: 8. Looked up from germline, CDR1 is SGHRS and CDR2 is YFSETQ. The CDR3 totals 15 residues. This CDR3 reads CASSLMRGRGETQYF. In DNA, the CDR3 is TGCGCCAGCAGCTTGATGAGGGGGCGAGGGGAGACCCAGTACTTC.

The chain has TRBV9 and TRBJ1-2, with TRBD1 as a possible D gene (5 bases). Deletions cut 5 bases from V and 1 base from J, with 9 bases between. This CDR3 has 13 residues. Germline loops: CDR1 SGDLS, CDR2 YYNGEE. CDR3 sequence reads: CASSPDSNYGYTF. The CDR3 nucleotides read TGTGCCAGCAGTCCCGACAGTAACTATGGCTACACCTTC.

This chain connects TRBV11-2 to TRBJ2-1, with 8 positions matching TRBD1. Germline trimming cut 3 bases from V and 6 bases from J; bases unmatched to any gene: 4. Germline V CDR1 and CDR2: SGHAT, FQNNGV. This CDR3 comprises 14 residues. This CDR3 is CASSFSTGVNEQFF. In DNA, the CDR3 is TGTGCCAGCAGCTTCTCGACAGGGGTCAATGAGCAGTTCTTC.

V and J are TRBV5-1 and TRBJ2-7; D perhaps matches TRBD2 (5 bases). The CDR3 length is 14 residues. Germline assignment: CDR1 SGHRS and CDR2 YFSETQ. Trimming removed 1 base at V and 3 bases at J, with 11 bases between. The CDR3, as DNA: TGCGCCAGCAGCTTGCATATAGGAGGCTACGAGCAGTACTTC. Amino acids: CASSLHIGGYEQYF.

The V gene is TRBV5-4, the J gene TRBJ2-1, with 12 bases aligning to TRBD1. The CDR3 has 15 residues. The trim removed 2 bases at V and 8 bases at J, leaving 5 bases unmatched. The germline V gene encodes CDR1 SGHNT and CDR2 YYREEE (reference sequence). DNA for the CDR3: TGTGCCAGCAGCTTACCGGGACAGGGGGCCTATGAGCAGTTCTTC. Translation: CASSLPGQGAYEQFF.

The J gene is TRBJ1-6, the V gene TRBV6-5, with 7 positions matching TRBD1. Germline-derived CDR1 and CDR2 are MNHEY and SVGAGI. The J segment lost 8 bases and the V segment lost 0 bases, leaving 4 bases of the junction unmatched. This CDR3 has 15 residues. The CDR3 DNA reads TGTGCCAGCAGTTACTCGCAGGGGGTGGATTCACCCCTCCACTTT. Translated: CASSYSQGVDSPLHF.

The rearrangement uses TRBV29-1 and TRBJ2-7; D gene uncertain. Germline V gene sequence: CDR1 SQVTM, CDR2 ANQGSEA. CDR3 length: 11 amino acids. The germline V and J ends were trimmed by 7 bases and 3 bases, with 10 bases remaining between them. The CDR3 here is CSGADFYEQYF. DNA for the CDR3: TGCAGCGGGGCCGACTTCTACGAGCAGTACTTC.

This chain uses TRBV4-1 with TRBJ2-3; tentative D call: TRBD2 (6 bases). The CDR3 extends over 14 amino acids. Germline CDR1 and CDR2: MGHRA and YSYEKL. Trimming cost V 6 bases and J 5 bases, with 15 bases left between them. The CDR3 region has the DNA TGCGCCAGCAGGACGATCATTAGCGGAGATACGCAGTATTTT. This sequence encodes CASRTIISGDTQYF.

The CDR3 reads CASSLVGGEYNEQFF. The CDR3 DNA reads TGTGCCAGCAGCTTAGTCGGGGGGGAGTACAATGAGCAGTTCTTC. The chain recombines TRBV7-6 with TRBJ2-1; 8 bases align to TRBD2. Germline-derived CDR1 and CDR2 are SGHVS and FNYEAQ. The CDR3 has 15 amino acids. With V trimmed by 1 base and J by 4 bases, 3 bases remained unmatched.

This clone was counted between two and nine times. This sequence joins TRBV30 and TRBJ1-1; D call uncertain. Germline V gene sequence: CDR1 GTSNPN, CDR2 SVGIG (reference sequence). The CDR3 loop spans 12 amino acids. V was cut by 5 bases and J by 1 base, with 8 bases left in between. The CDR3 sequence is CAWVPRNTEAFF. In DNA form, the CDR3 reads TGTGCCTGGGTCCCCCGGAACACTGAAGCTTTCTTT.

The chain carries TRBV5-1 and TRBJ2-2, with 8 bases that match TRBD1. Trimming took 0 bases from V and 4 from J; bases not matched to a gene: 5. Germline CDR1 SGHRS, CDR2 YFSETQ. The CDR3 is made up of 16 amino acids. CDR3 in DNA: TGCGCCAGCAGCTTGGGGCCCGGGACAGGCACCGGGGAGCTGTTTTTT. Residues: CASSLGPGTGTGELFF.

This clone occurred once. The chain carries TRBV7-2 and TRBJ1-6; possibly TRBD1 for D (5 bases). Germline assignment: CDR1 SGHTA and CDR2 FQGNSA. This CDR3 is 17 amino acids long. The V and J ends lost 0 bases and 9 bases respectively, with 18 bases between them. This CDR3 is CASSLALHDREGSPLHF. CDR3 DNA sequence: TGTGCCAGCAGCTTAGCGTTACATGACAGAGAAGGTTCACCCCTCCACTTT.